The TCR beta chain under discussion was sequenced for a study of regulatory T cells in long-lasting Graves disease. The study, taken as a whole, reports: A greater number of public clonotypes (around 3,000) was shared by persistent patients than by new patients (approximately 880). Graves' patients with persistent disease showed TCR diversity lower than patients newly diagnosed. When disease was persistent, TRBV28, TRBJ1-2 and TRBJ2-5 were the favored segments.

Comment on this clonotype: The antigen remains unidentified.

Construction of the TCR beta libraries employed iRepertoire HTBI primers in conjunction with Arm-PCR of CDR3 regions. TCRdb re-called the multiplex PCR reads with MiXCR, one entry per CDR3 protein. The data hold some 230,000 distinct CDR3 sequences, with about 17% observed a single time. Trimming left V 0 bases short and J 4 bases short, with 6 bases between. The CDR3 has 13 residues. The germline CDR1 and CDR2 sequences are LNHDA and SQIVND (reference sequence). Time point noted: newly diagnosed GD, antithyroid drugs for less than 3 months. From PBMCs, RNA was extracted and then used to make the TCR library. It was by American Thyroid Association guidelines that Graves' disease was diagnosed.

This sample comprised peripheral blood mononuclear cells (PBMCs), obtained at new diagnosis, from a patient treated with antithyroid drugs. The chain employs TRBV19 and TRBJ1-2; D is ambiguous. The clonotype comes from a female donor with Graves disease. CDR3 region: CASSIDTIYGYTF. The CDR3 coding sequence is TGTGCCAGTAGTATAGATACTATCTATGGCTACACCTTC.